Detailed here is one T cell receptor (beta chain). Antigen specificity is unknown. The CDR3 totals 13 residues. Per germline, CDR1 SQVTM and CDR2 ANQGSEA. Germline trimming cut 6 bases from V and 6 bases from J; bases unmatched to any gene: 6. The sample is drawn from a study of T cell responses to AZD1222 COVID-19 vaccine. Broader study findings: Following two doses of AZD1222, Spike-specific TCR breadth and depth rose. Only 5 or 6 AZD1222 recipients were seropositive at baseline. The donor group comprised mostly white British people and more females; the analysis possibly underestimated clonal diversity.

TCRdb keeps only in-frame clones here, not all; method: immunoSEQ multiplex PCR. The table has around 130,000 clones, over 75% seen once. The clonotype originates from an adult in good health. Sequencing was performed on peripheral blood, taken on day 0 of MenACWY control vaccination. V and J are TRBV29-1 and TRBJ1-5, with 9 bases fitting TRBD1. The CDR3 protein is CSVGPGQGQPQHF. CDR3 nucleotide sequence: TGCAGCGTGGGCCCGGGACAGGGTCAGCCCCAGCATTTT.